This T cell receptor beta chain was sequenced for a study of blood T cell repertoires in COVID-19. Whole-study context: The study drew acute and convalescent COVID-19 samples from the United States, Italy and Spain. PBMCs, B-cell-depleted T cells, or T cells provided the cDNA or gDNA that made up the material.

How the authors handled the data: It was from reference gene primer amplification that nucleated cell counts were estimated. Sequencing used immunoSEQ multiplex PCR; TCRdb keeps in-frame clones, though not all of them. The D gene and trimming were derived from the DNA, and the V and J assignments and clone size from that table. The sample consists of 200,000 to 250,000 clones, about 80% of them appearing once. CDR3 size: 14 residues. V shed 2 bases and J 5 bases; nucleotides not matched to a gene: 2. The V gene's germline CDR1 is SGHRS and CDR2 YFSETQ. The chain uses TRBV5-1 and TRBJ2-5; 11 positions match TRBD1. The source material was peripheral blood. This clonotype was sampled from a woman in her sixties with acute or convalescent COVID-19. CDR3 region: CASSFGTGGETQYF. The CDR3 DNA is TGCGCCAGCAGCTTCGGGACAGGGGGGGAGACCCAGTACTTC.